This TCR beta chain is from a study of long-term antiretroviral therapy in people with HIV. This clone has a single count. Sequencing used immunoSEQ v3.0 at survey level. The table came from immunoSEQ multiplex PCR; TCRdb's copy has only in-frame clones and leaves some out. Of 10,000 or so clones listed, about 70% are singletons. Specimens retained about 0.85-11 million cryopreserved PBMC preceding DNA extraction. Germline lookup yields CDR1 MDHEN and CDR2 SYDVKM. This CDR3 has 14 amino acids. Between the trimmed V and J ends, which lost 4 bases and 4 bases, there was a span of 13 bases. The clonotype originates from a man aged 35-49 years with HIV. The chain uses TRBV28 and TRBJ1-2; no reliable D call. Sequenced here: unsorted PBMCs, sampled just under 3.2 years before starting antiretroviral therapy. CDR3 coding DNA: TGTGCCAGCAGTTCAGCGGAGTTAGGCTATGGCTACACCTTC. Amino acids: CASSSAELGYGYTF.